This T cell receptor (beta chain) was sequenced during a study of tumor-infiltrating lymphocytes in primary liver carcinoma. Study as a whole: Recorded tumor stage was T1-T3 N0M0, with diameters of about 4 to 10 cm.

The CDR3 loop spans 14 amino acids. V was trimmed by 11 bases and J by 1 base, leaving 18 bases between them. Per germline, CDR1 MNHEY and CDR2 SVGAGI. The source material, about 19-30 mg of unsorted bulk tissue, was used to co-extract RNA and DNA. Donors underwent surgery for histopathologically diagnosed primary liver carcinoma. Chronic HBV infection was present, with no prior treatment. Starting material of roughly 0.45 ug total RNA yielded TCR beta cDNA via a constant-region primer. Three nested multiplex PCR rounds, a slightly modified ARM-PCR method, built the TCR beta libraries. TRBV1-TRBV30 forward primers paired with a C-beta reverse primer were used in the first two PCR rounds, which ran approximately 10 cycles each. Each CDR3 protein gets one entry after TCRdb re-called the multiplex PCR reads with MiXCR. There are about 92,000 distinct CDR3 sequences in the sample; around 68% occur only once, and 27% lies in the top ten.

With regard to this clonotype: No antigen is known for it.

The study's findings and limits: Less overlap was seen in tumor-adjacent and tumor-blood pairs than in tumor region pairs.

This clonotype was obtained from a middle-aged man with primary liver carcinoma and hepatitis B virus infection. Sequences were obtained from tumor-adjacent normal liver tissue. This chain links TRBV6-5 with TRBJ2-7, with D unclear. The CDR3 nucleotides read TGTGCCTGCGGCTCCCCTGGGCTTTCCTACGAGCAGTACTTC. Amino acids: CACGSPGLSYEQYF.